This T cell receptor beta chain was sequenced for a study of blood T cell repertoires in COVID-19. Study as a whole: The United States, Italy and Spain supplied acute and convalescent COVID-19 samples.

With 4 bases removed from V and 5 bases from J, the gap between germline ends came to 9 bases. Germline values: CDR1 SGHNT, CDR2 YYREEE (reference sequence). This CDR3 has 12 amino acids. Using immunoSEQ multiplex PCR, the repertoire was profiled, and TCRdb retains in-frame clones only, with some absent. The table has over 200,000 clones, around 90% seen once. The receptor's source is a woman aged 18-29 years who had recovered from COVID-19. The rearrangement links TRBV5-4 to TRBJ1-2; D gene ambiguous. Specimen: peripheral blood. CDR3 protein: CASSAEGYGYTF. The CDR3 DNA follows: TGTGCCAGCAGCGCGGAGGGTTATGGCTACACCTTC.